A selection of T cell receptor beta chains follows, all from one sample in a study of beta chain features in type 1 diabetes. The table came from immunoSEQ multiplex PCR; TCRdb's copy has only in-frame clones and leaves some out. The sample lists hundreds of thousands of clones, approximately 10% occurring once. Sequences were obtained from naive CD4+ T cells from blood. The receptors stem from a man under 40 with type 1 diabetes. CDR3s include the opening cysteine and the closing phenylalanine or tryptophan. Fields, in order: V gene, clone size, J gene, D gene, CDR3 DNA, CDR3 protein. A D gene is named only where the DNA matches it firmly. Clone sizes are given selectively: once, few, many, or a class where the clone is expanded.

TRBV28	.	TRBJ1-5	TRBD1	TGTGCCAGCAACGGGGACAGCCGCAATCAGCCCCAGCATTTT	CASNGDSRNQPQHF
TRBV25-1	.	TRBJ1-6	.	TGTGCCAGCGAATCGACAGAACCCTATTCACCCCTCCACTTT	CASESTEPYSPLHF
TRBV7-2	few	TRBJ2-5	.	TGTGCCAGCAGCTCCGCGGGGCGGGAGACCCAGTACTTC	CASSSAGRETQYF
TRBV7-9	.	TRBJ2-3	TRBD2	TGTGCCAGCAGCTTAGATCAGGGAGGGGCAGATACGCAGTATTTT	CASSLDQGGADTQYF
TRBV5-1	.	TRBJ2-1	.	TGCGCCAGCAGCTTGCCGGGGGGCGGCACCTACAATGAGCAGTTCTTC	CASSLPGGGTYNEQFF
TRBV7-2	few	TRBJ1-5	.	TGTGCCAGCAGCTTGAGTGATCGTCAGCCCCAGCATTTT	CASSLSDRQPQHF
TRBV2	few	TRBJ1-1	.	TGTGCCAGCCAACAAAACGGGGGGAGCACTGAAGCTTTCTTT	CASQQNGGSTEAFF
TRBV29-1	.	TRBJ1-1	TRBD1	TGCAGCGGCAGGGGGCCGAGCACTGAAGCTTTCTTT	CSGRGPSTEAFF
TRBV18	few	TRBJ2-7	TRBD1	TGTGCCAGCGCACAGGGGGAATCTCCTTCCTACGAGCAGTACTTC	CASAQGESPSYEQYF
TRBV18	.	TRBJ1-4	.	TGTGCCAGCTCACCCCTCACAGGGACAACTAATGAAAAACTGTTTTTT	CASSPLTGTTNEKLFF
TRBV7-3	.	TRBJ1-6	.	TGTGCCAGCAGCTTTTCCCGCGAGTCACCCCTCCACTTT	CASSFSRESPLHF
TRBV15	few	TRBJ1-5	.	TGTGCCACCAGCAGGTCCGGGGGCAATCAGCCCCAGCATTTT	CATSRSGGNQPQHF
TRBV9	few	TRBJ2-1	TRBD1	TGTGCCAGCAGCGCCGACCGGGACAGGTTTGGAGCCTACAATGAGCAGTTCTTC	CASSADRDRFGAYNEQFF
TRBV2	.	TRBJ2-3	TRBD2	TGTGCCAGCAGTGCGCGGGGGGGCCCCGCAGATACGCAGTATTTT	CASSARGGPADTQYF
TRBV5-1	few	TRBJ1-1	.	TGCGCCAGCAGCCTCACAATTTCGACTGAAGCTTTCTTT	CASSLTISTEAFF
TRBV5-4	.	TRBJ2-5	.	TGTGCCAGCAGCTCTTCTAGCGTGGAGACCCAGTACTTC	CASSSSSVETQYF
TRBV7-9	.	TRBJ1-1	.	TGTGCCAGCAGCCCAACCCAGGGTTTCACTGAAGCTTTCTTT	CASSPTQGFTEAFF
TRBV4-1	few	TRBJ1-2	.	TGCGCCAGCAGCCACCCCAGCAGGGGAAACTATGGCTACACCTTC	CASSHPSRGNYGYTF
TRBV9	.	TRBJ2-1	.	TGTGCCAGCAGCGTAGCGGGGGTCAATGAGCAGTTCTTC	CASSVAGVNEQFF
TRBV5-6	.	TRBJ2-7	TRBD2	TGTGCCAGCAGCCCGGGACTAGCGAGGTACGAGCAGTACTTC	CASSPGLARYEQYF
TRBV28	few	TRBJ1-2	.	TGTGCCAGCAGTTCCGGGACACCCTATGGCTACACCTTC	CASSSGTPYGYTF
TRBV2	few	TRBJ1-4	TRBD1	TGTGCCAGCAGTCTTACAGGGGAGGTGGGACTGTTTTTT	CASSLTGEVGLFF
TRBV10-3	.	TRBJ2-5	.	TGTGCCATCAGTTCTCCAGAACAGGGCGTCGAGACCCAGTACTTC	CAISSPEQGVETQYF
TRBV15	few	TRBJ1-5	TRBD1	TGTGCCACCAGCCGATGGACAGGGCAGAGCAATCAGCCCCAGCATTTT	CATSRWTGQSNQPQHF
TRBV5-1	.	TRBJ2-1	TRBD2	TGCGCCAGCAGCTCGGGGACTAGCGGGGCATACAATGAGCAGTTCTTC	CASSSGTSGAYNEQFF
TRBV5-1	once	TRBJ1-2	.	TGCGCCAGCAGCCTGGGGGGCTATTCGGGTGCTCGGGGCTACACCTTC	CASSLGGYSGARGYTF
TRBV4-2	few	TRBJ2-3	TRBD2	TGTGCCAGCAGCCACGACACTTCTAGCGGGGCCTATCTCACAGATACGCAGTATTTT	CASSHDTSSGAYLTDTQYF
TRBV6-5	.	TRBJ1-4	TRBD1	TGTGCCAGCAGTTACGAGACAGGGGCTAATGAAAAACTGTTTTTT	CASSYETGANEKLFF
TRBV23-1	few	TRBJ2-7	TRBD1	TGCGCCAGCAGTCAATCGGGGACAGGCTCCTACGAGCAGTACTTC	CASSQSGTGSYEQYF
TRBV7-2	few	TRBJ1-2	TRBD1	TGTGCCAGCAGCCCCCAGGGGGTGACCTATGGCTACACCTTC	CASSPQGVTYGYTF
TRBV9	.	TRBJ2-2	.	TGTGCCAGCAGCCCTCGTGGGGGGACGAACACCGGGGAGCTGTTTTTT	CASSPRGGTNTGELFF
TRBV19	few	TRBJ2-1	.	TGTGCCAGTAGTAAGGGACTTCCCTCCTACAATGAGCAGTTCTTC	CASSKGLPSYNEQFF
TRBV5-1	few	TRBJ2-7	TRBD1	TGCGCCAGCAGCTGGGAGGGGTTGGGACAGGGCCTCGAGCAGTACTTC	CASSWEGLGQGLEQYF
TRBV27	few	TRBJ2-1	.	TGTGCCAGCAGTTTAGAGATTCGGGGTCGGAATTTCTTC	CASSLEIRGRNFF
TRBV5-6	.	TRBJ1-5	.	TGTGCCAGCAGCTTGACAGGGAGCAATCAGCCCCAGCATTTT	CASSLTGSNQPQHF
TRBV18	.	TRBJ2-7	TRBD2	TGTGCCAGCTCACCACAGGCTAGCGGGGAGTACGAGCAGTACTTC	CASSPQASGEYEQYF
TRBV2	.	TRBJ1-1	.	TGTGCCAGCAGTGAACTGACAGCCAACACTGAAGCTTTCTTT	CASSELTANTEAFF
TRBV19	.	TRBJ2-3	.	TGTGCCAGTAGTACCCTACAACGGGGGGCAAGCACAGATACGCAGTATTTT	CASSTLQRGASTDTQYF
TRBV9	few	TRBJ2-2	TRBD2	TGTGCCAGCAGCGTATCTAGCGGGGGGGCGAGCACCGGGGAGCTGTTTTTT	CASSVSSGGASTGELFF
TRBV19	few	TRBJ2-3	.	TGTGCCAGTAGTTCCCCCCCGGGGGGCACAGATACGCAGTATTTT	CASSSPPGGTDTQYF
TRBV7-2	few	TRBJ2-5	.	TGTGCCAGCAGCTTAGTGTCAGGGTTATTGGAGACCCAGTACTTC	CASSLVSGLLETQYF
TRBV25-1	.	TRBJ2-5	TRBD1	TGTGCCAGCAGTGGCGTTTGGGGACAGGGGGCTACCCAGTACTTC	CASSGVWGQGATQYF
TRBV6-8	.	TRBJ2-3	TRBD2	TGTGCCGTCGACCTGCGGGGGTACACAGATACGCAGTATTTT	CAVDLRGYTDTQYF
TRBV6-6	.	TRBJ2-3	.	TGTGCCAGCAGCCCCGGCGGGAATACGCAGTATTTT	CASSPGGNTQYF
TRBV4-3	few	TRBJ2-5	TRBD2	TGCGCCAGCAGCCAAGATTCGGATGGGGGGGGGACGGTCCAGTACTTC	CASSQDSDGGGTVQYF
TRBV6-6	.	TRBJ2-1	.	TGTGCCAGCAGGGCCCAAGGGGATGAGCAGTTCTTC	CASRAQGDEQFF